The present T cell receptor beta chain was sequenced within a study of cytomegalovirus exposure and HLA in healthy donors. General study points: The dataset shows that most TCR sequences were rare, while some public TCRs occurred in many donors. Later analysis identified a missense DCLRE1C variant that was linked to TCR beta V- and J-gene trimming. The study assumed roughly uniform donor sequencing depth for presence/absence analyses.

This clone was observed a single time. What it binds is not known. 13 Jbeta primers and 60 Vbeta primers were used for the PCR. Sequenced by immunoSEQ multiplex PCR; TCRdb stores in-frame clones only, minus some. This sample has about 160,000 clones, with around 80% found just once. V lost 1 base to trimming and J lost 8 bases; unmatched junction nucleotides: 8. The CDR3 is 14 residues long. CDR1 SQVTM and CDR2 ANQGSEA come from the germline V gene. V gene TRBV29-1 combines with J gene TRBJ2-1; 7 nucleotides agree with TRBD2. The clonotype comes from a female donor in good health and CMV-seronegative. The sample consisted of PBMCs. CDR3 coding DNA: TGCAGCGTTGAAGGGACTAGATCCCCCTATGAGCAGTTCTTC. Protein: CSVEGTRSPYEQFF.